The 21 T cell receptor beta chains below all came from one sample that was sequenced in a study of human T cells and chemical hapten exposure. Described time point: patch test 1, 2 weeks after DPC sensitization. The treatment is: therapeutic diphenylcyclopropenone sensitization with weekly scalp DPC. Each CDR3 protein is one row after TCRdb ran MiXCR on the RACE reads. The data contain under 450,000 distinct CDR3 sequences, nearly 5% of them singletons. The material sequenced was whole blood, taken in connection with sensitization to the hapten diphenylcyclopropenone (DPC). These receptors originate from a woman between 50 and 59 years old with alopecia areata. Some clones in this sample may be carry-over from other donors' samples.

Many counts were recorded for this clonotype. This chain joins TRBV28 and TRBJ2-7; D uncertain. In germline, CDR1 is MDHEN, CDR2 SYDVKM. V was shortened by 2 bases and J by 7 bases, with 9 bases between the two germline ends. CDR3 length equals 12 residues. CDR3: CASSLVSREQYF. CDR3 bases: TGTGCCAGCAGTTTAGTTAGCAGGGAGCAGTACTTC. Complete variable domain (other parts from reference TRBV28 and TRBJ2-7): DVKVTQSSRYLVKRTGEKVFLECVQDMDHENMFWYRQDPGLGLRLIYFSYDVKMKEKGDIPEGYSVSREKKERFSLILESASTNQTSMYLCASSLVSREQYFGPGTRLTVT.

This clonotype showed up many times. This sequence joins TRBV9 and TRBJ2-7; the D gene is possibly TRBD2 (6 bases). The V end lost 0 bases, the J end lost 2 bases, and 9 bases lay between the germline ends. This CDR3 region has 14 residues. Germline CDR1 is SGDLS and CDR2 is YYNGEE. The CDR3 DNA reads as TGTGCCAGCAGCGTAGCAGGAGGGACCTACGAGCAGTACTTC. It translates to CASSVAGGTYEQYF.

This clonotype was seen many times. The chain employs TRBV7-6 and TRBJ1-1; unclear D gene. There are 16 residues in the CDR3. Germline CDR1 SGHVS, CDR2 FNYEAQ. V gave up 5 bases and J gave up 4 bases, with 20 bases separating them. The CDR3 bases are TGTGCCAGCAGCGGCAGTGGCGGCGTTAGAGGCACTGAAGCTTTCTTT. This translates into CASSGSGGVRGTEAFF.

Worth noting for this clonotype: A much larger clone is a single base away; this may be a read error. The J gene is TRBJ1-1, the V gene TRBV4-3; the D is unclear. Germline V gene data show CDR1 as LGHNA and CDR2 as YSLEER. This CDR3 has 15 amino acids. CDR3: CANSQDLAQITEAFF. As DNA, the CDR3 is TGCGCCAACAGCCAAGATCTGGCTCAGATCACTGAAGCTTTCTTT.

This clonotype appeared many times. CDR3 coding DNA: TGCGCCAGCAGCGTTAGCGGGAGGTCGGCAGATACGCAGTATTTT. Protein product: CASSVSGRSADTQYF. The chain employs TRBV5-1 and TRBJ2-3; the match to TRBD2 covers 10 bases. In germline, CDR1 is SGHRS, CDR2 YFSETQ. The CDR3 runs 15 residues. V lost 4 bases to trimming and J lost 4 bases; unmatched junction nucleotides: 6.

This clonotype was seen only a few times. The rearrangement joins TRBV6-6 to TRBJ2-1; D is uncertain. CDR3 length: 14 amino acids. Germline CDR1 MNHNY, CDR2 SVGAGI (reference sequence). Trimming shortened V by 6 bases and J by 0 bases, and 9 bases separated the two germline ends. The CDR3 region is CASRAESSYNEQFF. Written as DNA, the CDR3 is TGTGCCAGCAGGGCAGAGAGCTCCTACAATGAGCAGTTCTTC.

This clonotype was observed at least ten times. The chain links TRBV6-5 to TRBJ2-1; D uncertain. The CDR3 spans 14 residues. V lost 4 bases, J lost 7 bases, and 14 bases lay in between. Germline assignment: CDR1 MNHEY and CDR2 SVGAGI. The CDR3 is CASSSTEPLNEQFF. CDR3 DNA: TGTGCCAGCAGTTCCACAGAACCCCTAAATGAGCAGTTCTTC.

In this sample, this clonotype turned up many times. V is TRBV20-1 and J is TRBJ1-5, with 7 nucleotides matching TRBD1. The CDR3 has 13 residues. The V gene's germline CDR1 is DFQATT and CDR2 SNEGSKA (reference sequence). J was trimmed by 4 bases and V by 6 bases; bases with no gene match: 6. CDR3 DNA: TGCAGTGCGGGAGGGGACAGAAATCAGCCCCAGCATTTT. It encodes CSAGGDRNQPQHF.

This clonotype has more than one count but fewer than ten. One base away lies a much larger clone, so this may be a sequencing read error. The chain employs TRBV12-3 or TRBV12-4 and TRBJ1-3, with D uncertain. There are 13 residues in the CDR3. The V end lost 6 bases, the J end lost 0 bases, and 6 bases lay between the germline ends. The CDR3 DNA reads TGTGCCAGCAGCTGGAGCTCTGGAAACACCATATATTTT. This sequence encodes CASSWSSGNTIYF.

This clonotype occurred a few times. The V gene is TRBV29-1, the J gene TRBJ1-2; D call uncertain. Germline V gives CDR1 SQVTM, CDR2 ANQGSEA. V was pared by 6 bases and J by 2 bases, with 13 bases between. This CDR3 comprises 13 residues. CDR3 sequence reads: CSVRDRENYGYTF. CDR3 coding DNA: TGCAGCGTCAGAGACCGGGAGAACTATGGCTACACCTTC.

This clonotype was found a few times. The chain couples TRBV28 to TRBJ2-7; D call uncertain. Trimming left V 10 bases short and J 3 bases short, with 13 bases between. The CDR3 contains 12 residues. Per germline, CDR1 MDHEN and CDR2 SYDVKM. The CDR3 nucleotides are TGTGCCACCTCGTCCATCAACTACGAGCAGTACTTC. It is translated as CATSSINYEQYF.

This clonotype was detected many times. This chain uses TRBV7-2 with TRBJ2-3; 10 bases match TRBD2. Germline V gives CDR1 SGHTA, CDR2 FQGNSA. CDR3 length: 16 amino acids. Trimming cost V 4 bases and J 6 bases; bases outside gene matches: 10. The CDR3 sequence is CASSSPGLAVEDTQYF. The CDR3 coding sequence is TGTGCCAGCAGCTCGCCCGGACTAGCGGTTGAGGATACGCAGTATTTT.

The CDR3 coding sequence is TGTGCCAGCAGCCCACAAGCGAAAAACTATGGCTACACCTTC. It codes for CASSPQAKNYGYTF. The genes are TRBV7-2 and TRBJ1-2; D is undetermined. The V end lost 5 bases, the J end lost 2 bases, and 12 bases lay between the germline ends. Germline loops: CDR1 SGHTA, CDR2 FQGNSA. The CDR3 length is 14 residues.

This clonotype came up many times. This chain connects TRBV11-2 to TRBJ2-3, with TRBD2 matching 12 bases. Germline loops: CDR1 SGHAT, CDR2 FQNNGV. CDR3 length equals 17 residues. Trimming took 4 bases from V and 6 from J; bases not matched to a gene: 11. CDR3 DNA: TGTGCCAGCAGCTCCGGGCTAGCGGGAGGGCCGGGGGATACGCAGTATTTT. Amino acid sequence: CASSSGLAGGPGDTQYF.

Concerning this clonotype itself: A much larger clone lies one base from this, so it may be a read error. This chain joins TRBV12-5 and TRBJ2-3, with D hard to call. Germline assignment: CDR1 LGHNT and CDR2 FRNRAP. The CDR3 runs 14 residues. CDR3 DNA sequence: TGTGCTAGTGGTTTGAGCGCGCCGGCGGATACGCTGTATTTT. Translating gives CASGLSAPADTLYF.

In its sample, this clonotype was seen a few times. The CDR3 sequence: CASSPGRRLAGLLTDTQYF. CDR3 in DNA: TGCGCCAGCAGCCCCGGACGGAGACTAGCGGGGCTACTCACAGATACGCAGTATTTT. The chain is built from TRBV5-1 and TRBJ2-3; 11 bases are a match to TRBD2. The germline V gene has CDR1 SGHRS and CDR2 YFSETQ. The CDR3 covers 19 residues. The V segment lost 4 bases and the J segment 2 bases; nucleotides outside the gene matches: 15.

This clonotype was observed a handful of times. V gene TRBV12-3 or TRBV12-4 combines with J gene TRBJ2-5, with 8 bases lining up with TRBD1. The CDR3 is 14 amino acids. Trimming took 4 bases from V and 5 from J; bases not matched to a gene: 6. Written as DNA, the CDR3 is TGTGCCAGCAGTTCCGTGGACAGGGAGGAGACCCAGTACTTC. The encoded protein is CASSSVDREETQYF.

This clonotype was picked up many times. This chain connects TRBV6-5 to TRBJ2-1; D is ambiguous. The V and J ends lost 2 bases and 6 bases respectively, with 8 bases between them. This CDR3 region has 13 residues. Germline V gene sequence: CDR1 MNHEY, CDR2 SVGAGI. In nucleotides, the CDR3 is TGTGCCAGCAGTTACGGGCAGGTCAATGAGCAGTTCTTC. It yields the protein CASSYGQVNEQFF.

This clonotype has at least ten counts. V gene TRBV28 combines with J gene TRBJ2-3; no definite D call. CDR1 is MDHEN and CDR2 is SYDVKM in the germline V gene. The CDR3 loop spans 14 amino acids. Trimming shortened V by 7 bases and J by 0 bases, and 11 bases separated the two germline ends. CDR3 protein: CASKITGSTDTQYF. DNA of the CDR3: TGTGCCAGCAAGATTACCGGGAGCACAGATACGCAGTATTTT.

This clonotype turned up a few times. The V call is TRBV7-2, the J call TRBJ1-2; the D gene is possibly TRBD1 (5 bases). CDR1 is SGHTA, CDR2 FQGNSA, per germline. The V end lost 6 bases, the J end lost 5 bases, and 16 bases lay between the germline ends. The CDR3 has 14 residues. Written as DNA, the CDR3 is TGTGCCAGCAGTGGAGTAGCAGGGACGTATGGCTACACCTTC. It encodes CASSGVAGTYGYTF.

This clonotype came up many times. The genes are TRBV7-6 and TRBJ2-3; D may correspond to TRBD1 or TRBD2 (5 bases each). This CDR3 contains 20 residues. The ends were cut back, 5 bases at V and 0 bases at J, with 27 bases in the middle. Germline lookup yields CDR1 SGHVS and CDR2 FNYEAQ. DNA for the CDR3: TGTGCCAGCAGCCCAACCACTAGACAGCGATTAGATAGGAGCACAGATACGCAGTATTTT. Amino acids: CASSPTTRQRLDRSTDTQYF.